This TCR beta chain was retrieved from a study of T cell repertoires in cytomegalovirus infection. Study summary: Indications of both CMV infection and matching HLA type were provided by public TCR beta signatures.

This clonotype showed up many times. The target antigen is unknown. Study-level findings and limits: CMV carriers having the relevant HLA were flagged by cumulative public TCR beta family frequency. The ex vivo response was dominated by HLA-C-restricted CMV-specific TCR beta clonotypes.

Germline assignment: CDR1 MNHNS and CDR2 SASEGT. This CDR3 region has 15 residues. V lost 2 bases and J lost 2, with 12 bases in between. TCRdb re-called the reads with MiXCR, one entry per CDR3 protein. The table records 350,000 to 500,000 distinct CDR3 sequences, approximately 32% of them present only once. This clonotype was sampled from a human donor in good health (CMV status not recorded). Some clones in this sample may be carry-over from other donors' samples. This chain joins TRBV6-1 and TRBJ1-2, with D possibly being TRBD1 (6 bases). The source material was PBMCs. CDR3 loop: CASSERVDRNYGYTF. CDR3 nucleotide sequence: TGTGCCAGCAGTGAACGAGTGGACAGAAACTATGGCTACACCTTC.